This TCR beta chain was documented in a study of blood T cell repertoires in COVID-19. Study context: There were acute and convalescent COVID-19 samples, and they came from the United States, Italy and Spain.

Participant age was roughly 18 to 100 years, and participants resided in 24 US areas. Membership in each cohort depended on participant-reported clinical history. The CDR3 runs 16 residues. Trimming cost V 6 bases and J 0 bases, with 17 bases left between them. Germline V gives CDR1 KGHSH, CDR2 LQKENI. In the original workflow: Estimates of nucleated cell counts were drawn from the amplification of reference gene primers. Generated by immunoSEQ multiplex PCR, the TCRdb table keeps only in-frame clones and is missing some. V, J and clone size reflect that table, while D and trimming were determined from the DNA. The sample lists approximately 330,000 clones; just under 90% were seen once.

The sample consisted of PBMCs or T cells enriched from blood (not recorded which). The rearrangement uses TRBV18 and TRBJ1-2; maybe TRBD1 (5 bases). The sequence was obtained from a woman in her thirties who had recovered from COVID-19. In nucleotides, the CDR3 is TGTGCCAGCTCTCCAGTAGACAGCCAAGCTAACTATGGCTACACCTTC. This translates into CASSPVDSQANYGYTF.